The next 24 T cell receptor beta chains were all read from a single sample in a study of T cell responses to AZD1222 COVID-19 vaccine. Using immunoSEQ multiplex PCR, the repertoire was profiled, and TCRdb retains in-frame clones only, with some absent. The repertoire holds 95,000 to 100,000 clones, less than 95% seen once, with approximately 1.2% in the top ten. Specimen: peripheral blood, collected on day 0 of AZD1222 vaccination. These receptors originate from an adult in good health.

J is TRBJ2-7 and V is TRBV7-2, with no clear D. Trimming cost V 10 bases and J 1 base, with 11 bases left between them. The CDR3 length is 12 residues. CDR1 and CDR2 (germline): SGHTA, FQGNSA. The CDR3 DNA reads TGTGCCACCACCAGGCAGTCCTACGAGCAGTACTTC. Translation: CATTRQSYEQYF.

This clone was recorded only once. The V gene is TRBV9, the J gene TRBJ1-5, with TRBD1 matching 7 bases. Germline V CDR1 and CDR2: SGDLS, YYNGEE. V gave up 0 bases and J gave up 5 bases; unmatched junction bases: 14. The CDR3 sequence is 18 residues long. Here the CDR3 DNA reads TGTGCCAGCAGCGTAGGGTCGTGGGCAGGGGGTACCGATCAGCCCCAGCATTTT. Encoded protein: CASSVGSWAGGTDQPQHF. The full variable domain, with the rest looked up from reference TRBV9 and TRBJ1-5, is DSGVTQTPKHLITATGQRVTLRCSPRSGDLSVYWYQQSLDQGLQFLIQYYNGEERAKGNILERFSAQQFPDLHSELNLSSLELGDSALYFCASSVGSWAGGTDQPQHFGDGTRLSIL.

This chain joins TRBV5-1 and TRBJ1-1; D is perhaps TRBD1 (5 bases). V was cut by 4 bases and J by 3 bases, with 16 bases left in between. The germline gives CDR1 SGHRS, CDR2 YFSETQ. This CDR3 comprises 15 residues. The CDR3: CASSASGREYTEAFF. Here the CDR3 DNA reads TGCGCCAGCAGCGCATCGGGACGGGAATACACTGAAGCTTTCTTT.

This clone was observed once. The rearrangement joins TRBV29-1 to TRBJ2-1; TRBD2 matches at 10 bases. Per germline, CDR1 SQVTM and CDR2 ANQGSEA. The length of the CDR3 is 15 residues. After removal of 3 bases from V and 2 bases from J, the junction contained 4 bases not matched to a gene. CDR3 loop: CSVEVAGGTYNEQFF. In DNA, the CDR3 is TGCAGCGTTGAGGTAGCGGGGGGTACCTACAATGAGCAGTTCTTC.

V gene TRBV28 combines with J gene TRBJ1-1; 8 bases are a match to TRBD1. Germline lookup yields CDR1 MDHEN and CDR2 SYDVKM. V shed 4 bases, J shed 8 bases, and the junction held 6 bases outside the gene matches. The CDR3 totals 13 residues. Written as DNA, the CDR3 is TGTGCCAGCAGTTCCGGACAGGGCGGCGAAGCTTTCTTT. Protein: CASSSGQGGEAFF.

The chain employs TRBV2 and TRBJ1-2; 10 bases match TRBD1. Per germline, CDR1 SNHLY and CDR2 FYNNEI. V shed 4 bases, J shed 6 bases, and the junction held 5 bases outside the gene matches. The CDR3 spans 14 residues. This CDR3 reads CASSGGTGVDGYTF. CDR3 sequence (DNA): TGTGCCAGCAGTGGGGGGACAGGGGTTGATGGCTACACCTTC. Full variable domain (outside the CDR3, taken from reference TRBV2 and TRBJ1-2): EPEVTQTPSHQVTQMGQEVILRCVPISNHLYFYWYRQILGQKVEFLVSFYNNEISEKSEIFDDQFSVERPDGSNFTLKIRSTKLEDSAMYFCASSGGTGVDGYTFGSGTRLTVV.

DNA for the CDR3: TGTGCCAGCGGACGCGTGGGTGAGCCAACTCATCAGCCCCAGCATTTT. It translates to CASGRVGEPTHQPQHF. The rearrangement uses TRBV16 and TRBJ1-5; D is uncertain. Trimming left V 8 bases short and J 5 bases short, with 22 bases between. CDR1 and CDR2 (germline): KGHSY, FQNENV. The CDR3 covers 16 residues.

The genes are TRBV28 and TRBJ1-5; 10 nucleotides align to TRBD1. The CDR3 extends over 17 amino acids. Trimming removed 5 bases from V and 6 bases from J; junction bases left unmatched: 13. Germline loops: CDR1 MDHEN, CDR2 SYDVKM. CDR3: CASSTQSDRGRGQPQHF. CDR3 nucleotides: TGTGCCAGCAGTACACAATCTGACAGGGGGCGAGGTCAGCCCCAGCATTTT. Variable domain in full (rest from reference TRBV28 and TRBJ1-5): DVKVTQSSRYLVKRTGEKVFLECVQDMDHENMFWYRQDPGLGLRLIYFSYDVKMKEKGDIPEGYSVSREKKERFSLILESASTNQTSMYLCASSTQSDRGRGQPQHFGDGTRLSIL.

This sequence joins TRBV19 and TRBJ1-5; D perhaps matches TRBD1 (6 bases). CDR1 and CDR2 (germline): LNHDA, SQIVND (reference sequence). The length of the CDR3 is 14 residues. V lost 2 bases to trimming and J lost 7 bases, with 12 bases between them. CDR3 nucleotides: TGTGCCAGTAGTATAAATTTACAGGGCCAGCCCCAGCATTTT. Translation: CASSINLQGQPQHF. Using reference TRBV19 and TRBJ1-5 for the parts outside the CDR3, the full variable domain is DGGITQSPKYLFRKEGQNVTLSCEQNLNHDAMYWYRQDPGQGLRLIYYSQIVNDFQKGDIAEGYSVSREKKESFPLTVTSAQKNPTAFYLCASSINLQGQPQHFGDGTRLSIL.

In its sample, this clone was seen once. The V and J genes are TRBV19 and TRBJ1-1, with a possible D match to TRBD1 (6 bases). This CDR3 region has 13 residues. Trimming cost V 3 bases and J 6 bases, with 11 bases left between them. The germline gives CDR1 LNHDA, CDR2 SQIVND (reference sequence). This CDR3 reads CASSMGWGPEAFF. DNA for the CDR3: TGTGCCAGTAGTATGGGTTGGGGGCCTGAAGCTTTCTTT.

V is TRBV5-5 and J is TRBJ2-7; tentatively, D is TRBD1 or TRBD2 (6 bases each). V lost 3 bases, J lost 3 bases, and 16 bases lay in between. This CDR3 is built from 15 residues. CDR1 SGHKS and CDR2 YYEKEE come from the germline V gene (reference sequence). The CDR3 protein is CASSWGDISYYEQYF. The CDR3 nucleotides read TGTGCCAGCAGCTGGGGGGACATATCTTACTACGAGCAGTACTTC.

This chain connects TRBV3-1 (or the pseudogene TRBV3-2) to TRBJ1-1, with D possibly being TRBD1 (5 bases). CDR3 length: 14 residues. Germline V gene lookup returns CDR1 LGHDT and CDR2 YNNKEL (reference sequence). With 2 bases removed from V and 6 bases from J, the gap between germline ends came to 13 bases. CDR3 amino acids: CASSQTRRGAEAFF. As DNA, the CDR3 is TGTGCCAGCAGCCAAACGCGTCGGGGGGCTGAAGCTTTCTTT.

This chain connects TRBV5-4 to TRBJ1-3; possible D gene TRBD1, 6 bases. Between the trimmed V and J ends, which lost 4 bases and 2 bases, there was a span of 13 bases. The CDR3 sequence is 15 residues long. The germline V gene has CDR1 SGHNT and CDR2 YYREEE (reference sequence). The CDR3 coding sequence is TGTGCCAGCAGCAGAGGGGGATTTGCTGGAAACACCATATATTTT. Translation gives CASSRGGFAGNTIYF.

V is TRBV6-4 and J is TRBJ1-1; the D is unclear. The germline V gene encodes CDR1 MRHNA and CDR2 SNTAGT. V was clipped by 3 bases and J by 4 bases, with 18 bases between them. This CDR3 is built from 16 residues. The CDR3 sequence: CASSDPCRLSCTEAFF. CDR3 nucleotide sequence: TGTGCCAGCAGTGATCCCTGCAGGTTGAGTTGCACTGAAGCTTTCTTT.

The chain employs TRBV7-6 and TRBJ1-5, with 8 bases identical to TRBD1. V shed 5 bases and J 4 bases; nucleotides not matched to a gene: 10. The length of the CDR3 is 16 residues. From germline, CDR1 is SGHVS and CDR2 FNYEAQ. CDR3 coding DNA: TGTGCCAGCAGCCTCAACGTGGGGGACAGGAATCAGCCCCAGCATTTT. Protein: CASSLNVGDRNQPQHF. The full variable domain, in which reference TRBV7-6 and TRBJ1-5 provide the parts outside the CDR3, is GAGVSQSPRYKVTKRGQDVALRCDPISGHVSLYWYRQALGQGPEFLTYFNYEAQQDKSGLPNDRFSAERPEGSISTLTIQRTEQRDSAMYRCASSLNVGDRNQPQHFGDGTRLSIL.

CDR3 protein: CASRAGRGEKLFF. The CDR3 DNA sequence: TGTGCCAGCAGGGCTGGTAGGGGTGAAAAACTGTTTTTT. This chain joins TRBV12-3 or TRBV12-4 and TRBJ1-4; a weak D match, TRBD1 (5 bases). Trimming cost V 6 bases and J 7 bases, with 12 bases left between them. There are 13 residues in the CDR3.

This chain links TRBV27 with TRBJ1-6; a weak D match, TRBD1 (6 bases). The CDR3 consists of 17 residues. Germline V gene sequence: CDR1 MNHEY, CDR2 SMNVEV (reference sequence). The V and J ends lost 5 bases and 0 bases respectively, with 14 bases between them. CDR3: CASSPRTVLSYNSPLHF. The DNA of the CDR3 is TGTGCCAGCAGTCCTCGGACAGTTCTCTCCTATAATTCACCCCTCCACTTT.

J is TRBJ1-1 and V is TRBV30, with 7 bases identical to TRBD1. Germline V gene sequence: CDR1 GTSNPN, CDR2 SVGIG (reference sequence). J gave up 2 bases and V 3 bases, and 6 bases lay outside the gene matches. The CDR3 runs 14 residues. CDR3 amino acids: CAWREQGPNTEAFF. The CDR3 bases are TGTGCCTGGAGAGAACAGGGGCCAAACACTGAAGCTTTCTTT.

The rearrangement links TRBV18 to TRBJ1-2; 8 nucleotides line up with TRBD1. The germline V gene encodes CDR1 KGHSH and CDR2 LQKENI. Germline trimming cut 5 bases from V and 3 bases from J; bases unmatched to any gene: 14. This CDR3 spans 17 amino acids. In nucleotides, the CDR3 is TGTGCCAGCTCAACACTCCCTCCTGGACAGGGCGACTATGGCTACACCTTC. Amino acids: CASSTLPPGQGDYGYTF.

The chain carries TRBV4-1 and TRBJ1-4; the D is unclear. This CDR3 is 13 amino acids long. Trimming shortened V by 4 bases and J by 8 bases, and 11 bases separated the two germline ends. In germline, CDR1 is MGHRA, CDR2 YSYEKL. In nucleotides, the CDR3 is TGCGCCAGCAGCCTGGCAGTTCCGGAAAAACTGTTTTTT. This sequence encodes CASSLAVPEKLFF.

The chain uses TRBV7-9 and TRBJ1-6, with 8 positions matching TRBD1. With V trimmed by 5 bases and J by 14 bases, 11 bases remained unmatched. This CDR3 has 14 amino acids. Germline loops: CDR1 SEHNR, CDR2 FQNEAQ (reference sequence). The CDR3 coding sequence is TGTGCCAGCAGCCGGGGCGGACAGGGATTTTCCCTCCACTTT. It is translated as CASSRGGQGFSLHF.

The chain links TRBV6-1 to TRBJ2-7; D is uncertain. V dropped 6 bases and J dropped 3 bases, with 9 bases sitting between them. The CDR3 spans 12 residues. Germline values: CDR1 MNHNS, CDR2 SASEGT. This CDR3 is CASSADRYEQYF. The CDR3 coding sequence is TGTGCCAGCAGCGCCGACCGCTACGAGCAGTACTTC.

The chain uses TRBV2 and TRBJ1-1; D remains unclear. CDR1 and CDR2 (germline): SNHLY, FYNNEI. Between the trimmed V and J ends, which lost 7 bases and 10 bases, there was a span of 16 bases. CDR3 length: 12 residues. Here the CDR3 DNA reads TGTGCCAGCACCCCGTATGTATTAGGAGCTTTCTTT. Protein: CASTPYVLGAFF.

The chain carries TRBV5-6 and TRBJ1-2; no clear D. Germline values: CDR1 SGHDT, CDR2 YYEEEE. This CDR3 spans 14 amino acids. The V and J ends lost 4 bases and 4 bases respectively, with 14 bases between them. The CDR3 protein is CASSLNPGSYGYTF. The CDR3 region has the DNA TGTGCCAGCAGCCTCAACCCAGGAAGCTATGGCTACACCTTC.